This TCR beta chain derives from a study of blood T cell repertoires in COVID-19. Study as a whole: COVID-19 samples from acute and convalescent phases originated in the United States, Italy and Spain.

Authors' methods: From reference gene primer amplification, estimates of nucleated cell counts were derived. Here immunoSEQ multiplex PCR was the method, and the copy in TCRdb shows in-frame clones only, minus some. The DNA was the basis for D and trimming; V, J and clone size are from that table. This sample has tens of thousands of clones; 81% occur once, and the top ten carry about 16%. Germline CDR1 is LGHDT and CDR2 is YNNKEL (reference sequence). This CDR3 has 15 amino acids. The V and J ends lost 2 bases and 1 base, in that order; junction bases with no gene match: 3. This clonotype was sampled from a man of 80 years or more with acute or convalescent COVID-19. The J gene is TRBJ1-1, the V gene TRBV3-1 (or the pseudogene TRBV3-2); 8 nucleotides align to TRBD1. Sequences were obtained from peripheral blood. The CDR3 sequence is CASSQRDRRNTEAFF. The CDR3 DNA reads TGTGCCAGCAGCCAACGGGACAGGCGGAACACTGAAGCTTTCTTT.